Following are 15 T cell receptor beta chains from one sample sequenced in a study of Ad26.COV2.S vaccination and SARS-CoV-2 variants. The method was immunoSEQ multiplex PCR; TCRdb's version includes in-frame clones alone and lacks a portion of them. The sample carries over 400,000 clones, approximately 90% recorded once. Noted treatment: 15 to 20 received Ad26.COV2.S at low or high dose, single or two shots; 5 received placebo; per-sample allocation not given. Sampling took place 63 days after the first vaccine or placebo injection. The sequences come from peripheral blood, collected in a trial of Ad26.COV2.S vaccine versus placebo. The source is a person aged 18-65 years who received the Ad26.COV2.S COVID-19 vaccine or a placebo.

The V gene is TRBV28, the J gene TRBJ2-5; tentatively, D is TRBD2 (7 bases). CDR3 length: 15 amino acids. Per the germline V gene, CDR1 is MDHEN and CDR2 is SYDVKM. Trimming took 6 bases from V and 2 from J, leaving 16 bases between them. The chain's CDR3 is CASSPAGQEQETQYF. In DNA, the CDR3 is TGTGCCAGCAGCCCAGCGGGACAAGAGCAAGAGACCCAGTACTTC.

This chain uses TRBV5-5 with TRBJ1-3, with D possibly TRBD1 on 5 matching bases. Germline CDR1 and CDR2: SGHKS and YYEKEE (reference sequence). V was pared by 6 bases and J by 1 base, with 17 bases between. This CDR3 comprises 16 residues. The CDR3 is CASTYLDRSSGNTIYF. In DNA form, the CDR3 reads TGTGCCAGCACCTACCTTGACAGATCTTCTGGAAACACCATATATTTT.

The rearrangement links TRBV15 to TRBJ2-7; possible D gene TRBD2, 6 bases. Trimming left V 1 base short and J 0 bases short, with 13 bases between. This CDR3 is built from 16 residues. CDR1 LNHNV and CDR2 YYDKDF come from the germline V gene (reference sequence). This chain's CDR3 is CATSRAAGRDSYEQYF. CDR3 in DNA: TGTGCCACCAGCAGAGCGGCGGGACGCGACTCCTACGAGCAGTACTTC.

This rearrangement joins TRBV11-2 to TRBJ1-5; D call uncertain. V lost 0 bases, J lost 1 base, and 7 bases lay in between. Germline CDR1 is SGHAT and CDR2 is FQNNGV. This CDR3 comprises 15 residues. The DNA of the CDR3 is TGTGCCAGCAGCTTAGATGGGAGCAGCAATCAGCCCCAGCATTTT. Its translation: CASSLDGSSNQPQHF. The full variable domain, rest sourced from reference TRBV11-2 and TRBJ1-5, is EAGVAQSPRYKIIEKRQSVAFWCNPISGHATLYWYQQILGQGPKLLIQFQNNGVVDDSQLPKDRFSAERLKGVDSTLKIQPAKLEDSAVYLCASSLDGSSNQPQHFGDGTRLSIL.

The rearrangement joins TRBV27 to TRBJ1-1; D remains ambiguous. The CDR3 is 11 residues long. Trimming shortened V by 10 bases and J by 7 bases, and 13 bases separated the two germline ends. Germline-derived CDR1 and CDR2 are MNHEY and SMNVEV (reference sequence). Here the CDR3 reads CATSSHREAFF. DNA of the CDR3: TGTGCCACCTCGAGTCATCGTGAAGCTTTCTTT.

The chain couples TRBV6-6 to TRBJ2-3; TRBD1 agrees at 7 bases. The ends lost 0 bases at V and 2 bases at J; junction bases unmatched: 2. This CDR3 has 15 amino acids. Germline V lookup: CDR1 MNHNY, CDR2 SVGAGI (reference sequence). The CDR3 DNA reads as TGTGCCAGCAGTTACTCCGGACAGGTCACAGATACGCAGTATTTT. This gives the protein CASSYSGQVTDTQYF.

This clone was observed a single time. The genes are TRBV5-6 and TRBJ2-7; D remains ambiguous. Trimming shortened V by 6 bases and J by 0 bases, and 16 bases separated the two germline ends. The germline gives CDR1 SGHDT, CDR2 YYEEEE. The CDR3 length is 15 residues. In DNA form, the CDR3 reads TGTGCCAGCACCCCGGACCCCGCTAGCTCCTACGAGCAGTACTTC. Its translation is CASTPDPASSYEQYF. Filled out from reference TRBV5-6 and TRBJ2-7, the complete variable domain reads DAGVTQSPTHLIKTRGQQVTLRCSPKSGHDTVSWYQQALGQGPQFIFQYYEEEERQRGNFPDRFSGHQFPNYSSELNVNALLLGDSALYLCASTPDPASSYEQYFGPGTRLTVT.

The chain combines TRBV27 with TRBJ1-1, with 8 bases that match TRBD1. CDR3 length: 14 residues. Germline lookup yields CDR1 MNHEY and CDR2 SMNVEV (reference sequence). V shed 5 bases and J 3 bases; nucleotides not matched to a gene: 5. CDR3 sequence: CASSVQGADTEAFF. In DNA form, the CDR3 reads TGTGCCAGCAGTGTTCAGGGGGCCGACACTGAAGCTTTCTTT.

J is TRBJ2-1 and V is TRBV12-5, with D perhaps matching TRBD1 or TRBD2 (5 bases each). CDR3 length equals 16 residues. The V gene's germline CDR1 is LGHNT and CDR2 FRNRAP. The V and J ends lost 0 bases and 5 bases respectively, with 14 bases between them. The CDR3 region is CASGLVLPGSHNEQFF. CDR3 bases: TGTGCTAGTGGTTTGGTATTACCAGGGAGCCACAATGAGCAGTTCTTC.

This chain uses TRBV19 with TRBJ1-5; D remains ambiguous. V was trimmed by 1 base and J by 9 bases, leaving 19 bases between them. Germline V gene data show CDR1 as LNHDA and CDR2 as SQIVND (reference sequence). This CDR3 has 16 residues. DNA of the CDR3: TGTGCCAGTAGTATAGGTCCCACGACTTTCGTCCGGCCCCAGCATTTT. This translates into CASSIGPTTFVRPQHF.

The chain has TRBV7-8 and TRBJ1-1, with TRBD1 matching 9 bases. The CDR3 has 15 residues. With 1 base clipped from V and 1 base from J, the junction kept 1 base outside the gene matches. Germline V CDR1 and CDR2: SGHVS, FQNEAQ. CDR3 residues: CASSLVGQGNTEAFF. The CDR3 bases are TGTGCCAGCAGCTTAGTGGGACAGGGGAACACTGAAGCTTTCTTT. The complete variable domain, with remaining parts taken from reference TRBV7-8 and TRBJ1-1, reads GAGVSQSPRYKVAKRGQDVALRCDPISGHVSLFWYQQALGQGPEFLTYFQNEAQLDKSGLPSDRFFAERPEGSVSTLKIQRTQQEDSAVYLCASSLVGQGNTEAFFGQGTRLTVV.

This chain joins TRBV7-2 and TRBJ1-4; D call uncertain. The CDR3 totals 14 residues. The V and J ends lost 0 bases and 7 bases respectively, with 9 bases between them. Germline assignment: CDR1 SGHTA and CDR2 FQGNSA. CDR3 sequence (DNA): TGTGCCAGCAGCTTAGCAGGGTGGGGTGAAAAACTGTTTTTT. It codes for CASSLAGWGEKLFF.

The J gene is TRBJ1-2, the V gene TRBV9; possibly TRBD1 for D (6 bases). V was shortened by 0 bases and J by 5 bases, with 14 bases between the two germline ends. The CDR3 totals 15 residues. Germline V gene lookup returns CDR1 SGDLS and CDR2 YYNGEE. The CDR3 spells CASSVGKHREYGYTF. CDR3 sequence (DNA): TGTGCCAGCAGCGTAGGAAAGCACAGGGAGTATGGCTACACCTTC.

The chain combines TRBV5-6 with TRBJ1-2, with unresolved D. CDR3 length equals 12 residues. Germline CDR1 reads SGHDT; CDR2 reads YYEEEE. Trimming removed 1 base at V and 10 bases at J, with 11 bases between. CDR3 in amino acids: CASSLKGVVYTF. CDR3 nucleotide sequence: TGTGCCAGCAGCTTGAAAGGTGTCGTCTACACCTTC.

The V gene is TRBV19, the J gene TRBJ2-5; weak D call: TRBD1 (6 bases). The V and J ends lost 4 bases and 5 bases respectively, with 8 bases between them. Germline V gene sequence: CDR1 LNHDA, CDR2 SQIVND (reference sequence). This CDR3 has 12 residues. The CDR3 spells CASSTGDETQYF. In DNA form, the CDR3 reads TGTGCCAGTAGTACAGGGGACGAGACCCAGTACTTC.